The TCR beta chain described here comes from a study of T-cell reconstitution after alpha-beta-depleted transplantation in children. This clonotype was counted between two and nine times. Trimming removed 0 bases from V and 9 bases from J, with 15 bases in between. CDR1 is LGHNA, CDR2 YSLEER, per germline. This CDR3 is built from 15 residues. The TCRbeta library was prepared with unique molecular identifiers. TCRdb called the PCR reads again in MiXCR, with one record for every CDR3 protein. The table shows approximately 400,000 distinct CDR3 sequences, with about a tenth occurring only once. The J gene is TRBJ1-5, the V gene TRBV4-3; the D gene is possibly TRBD1 (5 bases). The receptor was derived from a human donor who donated a stem cell graft to a child with acute myeloid leukemia. Specimen: PBMCs from the stem cell graft donor, collected from the stem cell graft. CDR3 coding DNA: TGCGCCAGCAGCCAAGATGCAAGGGGTCGAGGGCCCCAGCATTTT. Translation: CASSQDARGRGPQHF.